This TCR beta chain was captured by sequencing in a study of shared clonotypes between healthy human individuals. Deletions cut 2 bases from V and 0 bases from J, with 6 bases between. This CDR3 spans 14 amino acids. The germline CDR1 and CDR2 sequences are MNHEY and SMNVEV (reference sequence). The team ran DNA from unsorted PBMCs on ten immunoSEQ deep assay plates for sequencing. Only in-frame clones appear in the TCRdb table, and some are missing; sequencing was by immunoSEQ multiplex PCR. The sample has about 500,000 clones; around 77% are singletons. Sequenced: PBMCs. V usage is TRBV27 and J usage is TRBJ2-3; no firm D call. The receptor's source is a woman in her thirties or forties in good health. Some clones in this sample may be carry-over from other donors' samples. CDR3: CASSLVGSTDTQYF. CDR3 sequence (DNA): TGTGCCAGCAGTTTAGTAGGAAGCACAGATACGCAGTATTTT.